What follows are 4 T cell receptor beta chains derived from one specimen sequenced in a study of post-analysis software for immune sequencing data. Study-level points and caveats: When patients were compared with controls, 4 or 5 TRBV segments were more frequent, TRBV5-6, TRBV5-1 and TRBV20-1 among them.

These receptors' targets are unknown. Presence of unique molecular identifiers characterized the TCR beta cDNA libraries. One entry per CDR3 protein results from TCRdb running MiXCR on the PCR reads. The table has 820,000 or so distinct CDR3 sequences, around 53% seen once. The source material was blood. These receptors came from a girl between 10 and 17 years old with multiple sclerosis.

The V and J genes are TRBV29-1 and TRBJ2-5; D gene ambiguous. Between the trimmed V and J ends, which lost 2 bases and 1 base, there was a span of 8 bases. Germline V lookup: CDR1 SQVTM, CDR2 ANQGSEA. The CDR3 contains 13 residues. CDR3 loop: CSVEPRVQETQYF. The CDR3 nucleotides are TGCAGCGTTGAACCCCGGGTCCAAGAGACCCAGTACTTC.

CDR3 sequence reads: CASSPVPGQGNSPLHF. Written as DNA, the CDR3 is TGTGCCAGCAGTCCCGTACCGGGACAGGGTAATTCACCCCTCCACTTT. The chain uses TRBV3-1 and TRBJ1-6; 9 nucleotides agree with TRBD1. V lost 6 bases, J lost 6 bases, and 9 bases stayed unmatched. This CDR3 comprises 16 residues. CDR1 is LGHDT, CDR2 YNNKEL, per germline (reference sequence).

The rearrangement uses TRBV29-1 and TRBJ1-2; 7 bases map to TRBD1. CDR1 is SQVTM and CDR2 is ANQGSEA in the germline V gene. J was trimmed by 2 bases and V by 6 bases; bases with no gene match: 12. The CDR3 has 15 residues. The CDR3 protein is CSVAGTARGNYGYTF. The DNA of the CDR3 is TGCAGCGTCGCTGGGACAGCCAGAGGGAACTATGGCTACACCTTC.

This chain joins TRBV20-1 and TRBJ2-7; D is tentatively TRBD1 or TRBD2 (5 bases each). Germline CDR1 DFQATT, CDR2 SNEGSKA (reference sequence). The CDR3 has 14 residues. V was clipped by 3 bases and J by 3 bases, with 15 bases between them. This CDR3 reads CSARAGTGYYEQYF. In nucleotides, the CDR3 is TGCAGTGCTAGGGCCGGGACCGGATACTACGAGCAGTACTTC.